This TCR beta chain was observed in a study of neurological immune-mediated disorders. The team produced cDNA through 5'RACE using 10-nucleotide random UMIs. Over 200 million TCR-beta sequences (from 15-18 subjects) were yielded by each sequencing run. Each CDR3 protein gets one entry after TCRdb re-called the 5' RACE reads with MiXCR. The sample has around 49,000 distinct CDR3 sequences; over 8% are singletons. This clonotype has ten or more counts. Noted time point: longitudinal time-point 1 (baseline). Blood bank volunteers in Maryland, USA, served as healthy controls. The CDR3 sequence is 15 residues long. Germline trimming cut 4 bases from V and 7 bases from J; bases unmatched to any gene: 6. Germline lookup yields CDR1 SGHRS and CDR2 YFSETQ.

The chain links TRBV5-1 to TRBJ2-1; 12 positions match TRBD2. Sequenced sample: PBMCs. The source of this sequence is a woman between 40 and 50 years old in good health. This CDR3 reads CASSGLAGSTNEQFF. The CDR3 DNA reads as TGCGCCAGCAGCGGACTAGCGGGAAGCACAAATGAGCAGTTCTTC.